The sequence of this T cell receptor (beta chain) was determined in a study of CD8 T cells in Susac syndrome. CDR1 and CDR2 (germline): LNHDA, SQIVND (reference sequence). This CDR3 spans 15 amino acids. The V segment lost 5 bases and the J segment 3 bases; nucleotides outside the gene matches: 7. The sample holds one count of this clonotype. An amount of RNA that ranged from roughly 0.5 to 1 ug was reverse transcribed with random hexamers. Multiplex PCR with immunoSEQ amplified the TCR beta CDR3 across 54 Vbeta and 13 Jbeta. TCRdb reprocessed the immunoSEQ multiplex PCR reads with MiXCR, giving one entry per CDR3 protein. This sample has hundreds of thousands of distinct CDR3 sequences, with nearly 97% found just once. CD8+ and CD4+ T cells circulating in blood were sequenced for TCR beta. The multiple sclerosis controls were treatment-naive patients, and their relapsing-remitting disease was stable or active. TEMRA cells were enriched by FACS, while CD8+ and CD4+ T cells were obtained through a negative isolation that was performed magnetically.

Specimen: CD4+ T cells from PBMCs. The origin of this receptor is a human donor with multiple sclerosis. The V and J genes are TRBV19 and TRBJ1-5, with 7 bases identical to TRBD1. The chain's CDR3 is CASSPTGQPNQPQHF. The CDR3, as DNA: TGTGCCAGTAGTCCGACGGGACAGCCCAATCAGCCCCAGCATTTT.